The table lists the clone carrying this T cell receptor beta chain with many counts. The antigen is unknown. These data belong to a study of T cell repertoires in cytomegalovirus infection. Study background: HLA-C-restricted CMV epitopes, recently identified, and well-studied HLA-B-restricted ones were used by the study. A matching HLA type, together with CMV infection, was signaled by public TCR beta signatures.

Study-wide results and limits: There were HLA-C-restricted CMV-specific TCR beta clonotypes dominating the ex vivo response. The cumulative frequency of public TCR beta families identified carriers of CMV plus the relevant HLA.

In TCRdb, the reads were re-called with MiXCR into one record per CDR3 protein. This table has fewer than 900,000 distinct CDR3 sequences, 25% to 35% appearing once. The V and J ends lost 4 bases and 5 bases, in that order; junction bases with no gene match: 4. Germline V gives CDR1 SGHTA, CDR2 FQGNSA. This CDR3 is 14 amino acids long. This specimen consisted of cultured CD8+ T cells from PBMCs, obtained from culture after CMV antigen stimulation. This chain joins TRBV7-2 and TRBJ1-4; TRBD1 matches at 7 bases. This receptor was taken from a human donor in good health (CMV status not recorded). Some clones in this sample may be carry-over from other donors' samples. The CDR3 DNA sequence: TGTGCCAGCAGCTCGGACAGGAGAAATGAAAAACTGTTTTTT. It is translated as CASSSDRRNEKLFF. The full variable domain, its missing parts supplied by reference TRBV7-2 and TRBJ1-4, is GAGVSQSPSNKVTEKGKDVELRCDPISGHTALYWYRQSLGQGLEFLIYFQGNSAPDKSGLPSDRFSAERTGGSVSTLTIQRTQQEDSAVYLCASSSDRRNEKLFFGSGTQLSVL.